The T cell receptor beta chain under discussion was sequenced for a study of cytomegalovirus exposure and HLA in healthy donors. Study overall: The approximately 120 validation repertoires used the same platform as the roughly 610 first-cohort repertoires, a later analysis reported.

Clones were read by immunoSEQ multiplex PCR, and TCRdb kept only the in-frame ones, dropping some. The data hold under 300,000 clones, with roughly 90% observed a single time. This clone was observed a single time. Input material: PBMCs. This receptor was taken from a woman aged 18-29 years in good health and CMV-seronegative.

The CDR3 DNA is TGTGCCAGCAGCGCCACAGGGGGCTCTGGAAACACCATATATTTT. Translating it yields CASSATGGSGNTIYF. The rearrangement uses TRBV7-6 and TRBJ1-3; 8 bases map to TRBD1. V lost 5 bases to trimming and J lost 0 bases; unmatched junction nucleotides: 3. CDR3 length: 15 amino acids. Germline CDR1 SGHVS, CDR2 FNYEAQ.